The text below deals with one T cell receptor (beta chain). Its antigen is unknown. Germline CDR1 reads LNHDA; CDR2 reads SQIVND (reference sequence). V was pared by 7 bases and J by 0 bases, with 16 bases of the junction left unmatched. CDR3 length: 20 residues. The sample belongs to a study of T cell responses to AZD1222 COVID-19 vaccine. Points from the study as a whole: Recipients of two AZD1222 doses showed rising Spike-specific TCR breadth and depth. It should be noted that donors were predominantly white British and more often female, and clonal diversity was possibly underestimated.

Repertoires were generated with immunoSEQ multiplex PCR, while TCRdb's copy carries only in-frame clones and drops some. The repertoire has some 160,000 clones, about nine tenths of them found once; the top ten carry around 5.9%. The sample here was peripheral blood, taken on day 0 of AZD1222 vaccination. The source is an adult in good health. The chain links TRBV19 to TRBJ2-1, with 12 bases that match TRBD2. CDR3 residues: CASKSRPGLAGTSSYNEQFF. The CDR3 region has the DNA TGTGCCAGTAAGAGCAGGCCGGGACTAGCGGGCACCAGCTCCTACAATGAGCAGTTCTTC.